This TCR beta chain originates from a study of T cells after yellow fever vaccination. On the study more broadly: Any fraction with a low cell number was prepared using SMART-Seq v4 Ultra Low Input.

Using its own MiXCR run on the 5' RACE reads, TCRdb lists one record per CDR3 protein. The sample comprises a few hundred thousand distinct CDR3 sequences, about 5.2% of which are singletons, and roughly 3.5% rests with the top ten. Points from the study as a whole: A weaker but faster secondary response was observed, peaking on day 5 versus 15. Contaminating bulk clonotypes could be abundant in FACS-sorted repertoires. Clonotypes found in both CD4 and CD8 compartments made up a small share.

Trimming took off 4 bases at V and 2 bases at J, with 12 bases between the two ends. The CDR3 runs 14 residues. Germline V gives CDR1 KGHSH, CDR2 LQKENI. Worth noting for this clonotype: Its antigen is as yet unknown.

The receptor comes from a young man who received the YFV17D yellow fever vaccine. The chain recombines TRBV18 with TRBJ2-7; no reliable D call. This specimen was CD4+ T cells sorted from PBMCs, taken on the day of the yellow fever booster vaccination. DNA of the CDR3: TGTGCCAGCTCACGCCCGCCGGAACCCTACGAGCAGTACTTC. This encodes CASSRPPEPYEQYF.